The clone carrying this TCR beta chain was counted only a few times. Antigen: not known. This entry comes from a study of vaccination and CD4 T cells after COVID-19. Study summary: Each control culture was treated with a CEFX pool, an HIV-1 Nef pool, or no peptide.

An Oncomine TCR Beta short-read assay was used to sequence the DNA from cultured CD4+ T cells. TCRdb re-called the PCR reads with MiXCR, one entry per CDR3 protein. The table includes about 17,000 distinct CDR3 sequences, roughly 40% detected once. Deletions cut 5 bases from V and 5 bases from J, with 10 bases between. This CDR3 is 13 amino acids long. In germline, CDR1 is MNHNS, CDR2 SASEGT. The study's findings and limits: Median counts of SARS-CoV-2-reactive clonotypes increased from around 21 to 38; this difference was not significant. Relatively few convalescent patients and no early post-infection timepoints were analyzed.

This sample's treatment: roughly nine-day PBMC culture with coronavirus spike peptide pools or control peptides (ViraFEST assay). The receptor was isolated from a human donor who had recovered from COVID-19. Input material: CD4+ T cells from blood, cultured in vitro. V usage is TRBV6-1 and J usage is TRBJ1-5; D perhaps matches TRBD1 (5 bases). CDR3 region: CASSPTADQPQHF. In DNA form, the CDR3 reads TGTGCCAGCAGTCCGACAGCAGATCAGCCCCAGCATTTT.